This T cell receptor (beta chain) was found in a study of blood T cell repertoires in COVID-19. As for the study in general: The origin of the acute and convalescent COVID-19 samples was the United States, Italy and Spain. PBMCs, B-cell-depleted T cells, or T cells provided the cDNA or gDNA that made up the material.

CDR1 is SQVTM and CDR2 is ANQGSEA in the germline V gene. The ends lost 4 bases at V and 1 base at J; junction bases unmatched: 5. The CDR3 has 17 residues. This clone was recorded once. Per the study methods: Counts of nucleated cells, estimated from reference gene primer amplification, were obtained. Data came from immunoSEQ multiplex PCR; TCRdb stores just in-frame clones and leaves some out. The DNA was the basis for D and trimming; V, J and clone size are from that table. The repertoire has more than 250,000 clones, around 88% of them found once; the top ten carry roughly 1.2%. This clonotype was obtained from a woman aged 45-65 years with acute or convalescent COVID-19. The J gene is TRBJ2-6, the V gene TRBV29-1; 12 bases are a match to TRBD1. Sequenced material: peripheral blood. The CDR3 DNA follows: TGCAGCGTTGTGGGACAGGGGGCGTCATCTGGGGCCAACGTCCTGACTTTC. It yields the protein CSVVGQGASSGANVLTF.